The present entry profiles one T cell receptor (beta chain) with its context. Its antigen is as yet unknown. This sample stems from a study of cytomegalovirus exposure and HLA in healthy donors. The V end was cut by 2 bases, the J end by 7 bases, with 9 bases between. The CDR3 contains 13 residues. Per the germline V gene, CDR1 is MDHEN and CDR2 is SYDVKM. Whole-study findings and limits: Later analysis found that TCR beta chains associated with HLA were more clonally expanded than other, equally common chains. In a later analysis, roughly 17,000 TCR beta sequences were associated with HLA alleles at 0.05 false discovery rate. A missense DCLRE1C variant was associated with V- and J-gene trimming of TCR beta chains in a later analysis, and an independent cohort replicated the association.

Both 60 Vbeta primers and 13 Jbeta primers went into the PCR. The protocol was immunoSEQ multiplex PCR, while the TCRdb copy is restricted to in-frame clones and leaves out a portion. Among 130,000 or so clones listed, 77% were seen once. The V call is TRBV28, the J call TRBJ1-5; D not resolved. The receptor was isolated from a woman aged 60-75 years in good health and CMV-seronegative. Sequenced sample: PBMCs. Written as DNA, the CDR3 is TGTGCCAGCAGTTTACTCAACAGCCAGCCCCAGCATTTT. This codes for CASSLLNSQPQHF.